These 12 T cell receptor beta chains were sequenced from one sample in a study of blood T cells in healthy people across ages. A second PCR, run for roughly 7 to 11 cycles, used a sample-barcoded 5' primer plus a J-beta primer mix. TCRdb redid the calling of the 5' RACE reads with MiXCR, one entry per CDR3 protein. The sample holds 600,000 to 850,000 distinct CDR3 sequences, 20% to 25% seen once. The data were also submitted as part of a second study, on T cells of mothers and their children.

Sequenced: blood. All receptors come from a boy younger than 18 in good health.

The chain couples TRBV3-1 to TRBJ2-1, with 11 bases aligning to TRBD2. Unmatched junction bases numbered 7, after V lost 3 bases and J lost 6 bases. This CDR3 region has 16 residues. CDR1 is LGHDT and CDR2 is YNNKEL in the germline V gene (reference sequence). The CDR3 protein is CASSHETSGRVNEQFF. The CDR3 DNA follows: TGTGCCAGCAGCCACGAAACTAGCGGGAGAGTCAATGAGCAGTTCTTC.

This clonotype was observed a few times. The chain has TRBV20-1 and TRBJ1-4, with 9 bases fitting TRBD1. V was clipped by 5 bases and J by 11 bases; unmatched bases: 12. CDR1 and CDR2 (germline): DFQATT, SNEGSKA (reference sequence). CDR3 size: 14 residues. The CDR3 loop is CSAPLYRGPKKLFF. The CDR3 coding sequence is TGCAGTGCTCCGTTATACAGGGGGCCAAAGAAACTGTTTTTT.

CDR3 in DNA: TGCAGCGTTATGACAGGGATGAGGGACAATGAGCAGTTCTTC. Protein sequence: CSVMTGMRDNEQFF. This chain connects TRBV29-1 to TRBJ2-1, with 7 bases lining up with TRBD1. Germline trimming cut 5 bases from V and 5 bases from J; bases unmatched to any gene: 9. CDR3 length: 14 amino acids. The germline V gene has CDR1 SQVTM and CDR2 ANQGSEA.

This sequence joins TRBV20-1 and TRBJ2-5; D ambiguous. CDR3 length equals 15 residues. Germline V CDR1 and CDR2: DFQATT, SNEGSKA (reference sequence). Trimming pared 3 bases from V and 0 bases from J, leaving 14 bases between. CDR3 bases: TGCAGTGCTAGTGCGTCAGATTGGTACCAAGAGACCCAGTACTTC. Amino acids: CSASASDWYQETQYF.

This sequence joins TRBV18 and TRBJ2-5; D tentatively reads TRBD1 or TRBD2 (5 bases each). The DNA end favors TRBJ2-1, so the J call may be wrong. The CDR3 has 14 residues. Germline-derived CDR1 and CDR2 are KGHSH and LQKENI. As DNA, the CDR3 is TGTGCCAGCTCACCCGGGACCTTCTACAATGAGCAGTTCTTC. This codes for CASSPGTFYNEQFF.

V and J are TRBV25-1 and TRBJ2-1; D assignment may be TRBD1 or TRBD2 (5 bases each). Germline CDR1 is MGHDK and CDR2 is SYGVNS. This CDR3 contains 13 residues. Trimming shortened V by 0 bases and J by 9 bases, and 9 bases separated the two germline ends. CDR3 protein: CASSEYEGPEQFF. The DNA of the CDR3 is TGTGCCAGCAGTGAATATGAGGGACCTGAGCAGTTCTTC.

The table lists this clonotype with a count of one. The rearrangement uses TRBV6-2 or TRBV6-3 and TRBJ1-2, with D possibly being TRBD1 (5 bases). Trimming stripped 0 bases from V and 5 bases from J, with 10 bases between. CDR3 length: 14 amino acids. Looked up from germline, CDR1 is MNHEY and CDR2 is SVGEGT. CDR3: CASSYSAGAYGYTF. In DNA, the CDR3 is TGTGCCAGCAGTTACTCCGCCGGGGCTTATGGCTACACCTTC.

The chain combines TRBV21-1 with TRBJ1-4. TRBV21-1 is deemed a pseudogene. This CDR3 is 15 amino acids long. In DNA, the CDR3 is TGTGCCAGCAGACAAGGTCTTAGACCTGGTGAAAAACTGTTTTTT. It specifies CASRQGLRPGEKLFF.

This clonotype was seen a few times. The germline gene is not matched at one end of the junction; a read error may be the cause. The chain couples TRBV2 to TRBJ2-5; D may be TRBD1 (5 bases). The CDR3 loop spans 11 amino acids. The germline V gene encodes CDR1 SNHLY and CDR2 FYNNEI. The CDR3 region is CASSVGVRVNF. In nucleotides, the CDR3 is TGTGCCAGCAGTGTAGGGGTCCGGGTGAACTTC. The whole variable domain, remainder taken from reference TRBV2 and TRBJ2-5, is EPEVTQTPSHQVTQMGQEVILRCVPISNHLYFYWYRQILGQKVEFLVSFYNNEISEKSEIFDDQFSVERPDGSNFTLKIRSTKLEDSAMYFCASSVGVRVNFGPGTRLLVL.

The gene calls are TRBV15 and TRBJ2-5; unclear D gene. The CDR3 sequence is 12 residues long. Trimming took off 3 bases at V and 1 base at J, with 3 bases between the two ends. From germline, CDR1 is LNHNV and CDR2 YYDKDF (reference sequence). The CDR3 bases are TGTGCCACCAGCAGGCCCCAAGAGACCCAGTACTTC. This codes for CATSRPQETQYF.

The chain links TRBV5-1 to TRBJ2-7; the match to TRBD2 covers 7 bases. There are 13 residues in the CDR3. V shed 5 bases, J shed 3 bases, and the junction held 5 bases outside the gene matches. In germline, CDR1 is SGHRS, CDR2 YFSETQ. The CDR3 is CASSVRGSYEQYF. The CDR3 nucleotides are TGCGCCAGCAGTGTCCGCGGGAGCTACGAGCAGTACTTC.

This clonotype showed up just a few times. The V and J genes are TRBV20-1 and TRBJ2-5, with 8 bases identical to TRBD2. The trim removed 6 bases at V and 5 bases at J, leaving 5 bases unmatched. Germline V gene lookup returns CDR1 DFQATT and CDR2 SNEGSKA (reference sequence). The CDR3 extends over 12 amino acids. The CDR3 reads CSAQTSVETQYF. For the CDR3, the DNA is TGCAGTGCCCAGACTAGCGTTGAGACCCAGTACTTC.